The clone carrying this TCR beta chain appeared many times. First-strand cDNA relied on TRAV- and TRBV-specific primers spanning alpha and beta chains. Amplification of TCRs used a constant-region primer and V-primer adapter for around 19 PCR cycles. TCRdb reprocessed the reads via MiXCR and lists one record per CDR3 protein. This table holds under 90,000 distinct CDR3 sequences, 15% to 20% found once. Time point: before trial treatment. This CDR3 spans 14 amino acids. Germline V lookup: CDR1 MGHRA, CDR2 YSYEKL. The germline V and J ends were trimmed by 4 bases and 6 bases, with 13 bases remaining between them. This specimen comes from a study of low-dose radiotherapy and immunotherapy resistance in tumors.

The J gene is TRBJ1-5, the V gene TRBV4-1; D is uncertain. This sample comprised PBMCs, obtained before treatment. The receptor was derived from a male donor with prostate cancer. For the CDR3, the DNA is TGCGCCAGCAGCCCTACTGCCGCGATTCAGCCCCAGCATTTT. Amino acids: CASSPTAAIQPQHF.